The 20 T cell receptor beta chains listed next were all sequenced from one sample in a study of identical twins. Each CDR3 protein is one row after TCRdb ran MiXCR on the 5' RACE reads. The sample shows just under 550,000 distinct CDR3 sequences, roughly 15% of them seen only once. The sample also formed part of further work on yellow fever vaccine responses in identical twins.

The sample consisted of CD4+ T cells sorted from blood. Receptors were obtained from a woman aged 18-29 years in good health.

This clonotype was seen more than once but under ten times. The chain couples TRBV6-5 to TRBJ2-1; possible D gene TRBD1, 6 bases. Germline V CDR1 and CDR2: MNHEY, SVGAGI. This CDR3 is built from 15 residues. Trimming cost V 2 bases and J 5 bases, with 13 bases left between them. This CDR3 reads CASSYTGLDNNEQFF. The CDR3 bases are TGTGCCAGCAGTTACACAGGGTTAGATAACAATGAGCAGTTCTTC.

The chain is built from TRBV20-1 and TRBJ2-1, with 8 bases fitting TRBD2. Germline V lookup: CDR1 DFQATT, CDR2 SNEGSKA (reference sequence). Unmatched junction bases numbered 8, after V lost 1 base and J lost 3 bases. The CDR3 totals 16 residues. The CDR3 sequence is CSARARTSRDYNEQFF. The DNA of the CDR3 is TGCAGTGCTAGAGCAAGGACTAGCCGAGACTACAATGAGCAGTTCTTC.

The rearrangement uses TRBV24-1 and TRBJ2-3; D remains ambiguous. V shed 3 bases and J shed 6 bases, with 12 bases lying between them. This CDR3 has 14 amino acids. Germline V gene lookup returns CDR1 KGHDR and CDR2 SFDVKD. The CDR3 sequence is CATSDRTVGDTQYF. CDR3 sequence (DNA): TGTGCCACCAGTGATCGGACCGTCGGCGATACGCAGTATTTT.

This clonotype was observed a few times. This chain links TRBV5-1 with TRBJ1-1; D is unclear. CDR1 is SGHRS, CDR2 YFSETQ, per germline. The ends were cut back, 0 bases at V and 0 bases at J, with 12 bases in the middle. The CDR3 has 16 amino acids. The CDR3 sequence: CASSLVWVQMNTEAFF. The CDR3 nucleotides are TGCGCCAGCAGCTTGGTATGGGTGCAGATGAACACTGAAGCTTTCTTT. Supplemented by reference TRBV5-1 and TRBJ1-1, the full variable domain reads KAGVTQTPRYLIKTRGQQVTLSCSPISGHRSVSWYQQTPGQGLQFLFEYFSETQRNKGNFPGRFSGRQFSNSRSEMNVSTLELGDSALYLCASSLVWVQMNTEAFFGQGTRLTVV.

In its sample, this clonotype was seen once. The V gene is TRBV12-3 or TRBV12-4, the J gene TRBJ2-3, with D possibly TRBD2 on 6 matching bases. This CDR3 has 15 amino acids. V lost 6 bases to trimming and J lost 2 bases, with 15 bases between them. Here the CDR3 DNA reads TGTGCCAGCAGCCTGCGGGACCTTGTCACAGATACGCAGTATTTT. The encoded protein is CASSLRDLVTDTQYF.

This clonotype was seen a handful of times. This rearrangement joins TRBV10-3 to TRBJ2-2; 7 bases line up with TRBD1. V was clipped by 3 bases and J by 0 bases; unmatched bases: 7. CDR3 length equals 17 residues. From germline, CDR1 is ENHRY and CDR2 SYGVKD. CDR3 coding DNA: TGTGCCATCAGTGACCTACAGGGGTCCCCGAACACCGGGGAGCTGTTTTTT. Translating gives CAISDLQGSPNTGELFF.

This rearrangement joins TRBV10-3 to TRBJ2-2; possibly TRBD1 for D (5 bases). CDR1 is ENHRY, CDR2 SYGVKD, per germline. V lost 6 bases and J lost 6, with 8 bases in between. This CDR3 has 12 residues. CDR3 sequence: CAISAGSGELFF. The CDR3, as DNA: TGTGCCATCAGCGCAGGGTCCGGGGAGCTGTTTTTT.

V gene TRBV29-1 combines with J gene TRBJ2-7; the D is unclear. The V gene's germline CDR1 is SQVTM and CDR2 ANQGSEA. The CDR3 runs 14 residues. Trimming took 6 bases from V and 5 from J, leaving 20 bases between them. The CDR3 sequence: CSVSFIGKAHEQYF. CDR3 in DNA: TGCAGCGTCAGCTTTATCGGCAAGGCCCACGAGCAGTACTTC.

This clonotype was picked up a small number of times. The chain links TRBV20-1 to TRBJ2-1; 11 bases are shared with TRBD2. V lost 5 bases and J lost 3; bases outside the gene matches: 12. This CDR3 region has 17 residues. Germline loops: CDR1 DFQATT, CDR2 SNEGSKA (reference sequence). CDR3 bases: TGCAGTGCTGTGTCGCTAGCGGGAGGTTCGGGCTACAATGAGCAGTTCTTC. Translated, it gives CSAVSLAGGSGYNEQFF.

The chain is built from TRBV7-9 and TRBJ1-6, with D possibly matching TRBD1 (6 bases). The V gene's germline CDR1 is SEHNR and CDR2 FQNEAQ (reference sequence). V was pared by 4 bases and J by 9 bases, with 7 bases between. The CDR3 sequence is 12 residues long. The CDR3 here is CASSSGASPLHF. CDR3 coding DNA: TGTGCCAGCAGCTCAGGGGCTTCACCCCTCCACTTT.

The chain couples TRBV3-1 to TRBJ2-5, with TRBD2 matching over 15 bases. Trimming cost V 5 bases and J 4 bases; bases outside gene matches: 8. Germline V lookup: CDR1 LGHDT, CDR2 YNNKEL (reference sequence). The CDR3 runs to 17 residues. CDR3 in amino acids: CASSLPGLAGGLETQYF. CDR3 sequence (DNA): TGTGCCAGCAGCTTGCCGGGACTAGCGGGGGGTTTAGAGACCCAGTACTTC.

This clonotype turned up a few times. The CDR3 is CASSERVGSGANVLTF. In DNA, the CDR3 is TGCGCCAGCAGTGAGAGGGTGGGCTCTGGGGCCAACGTCCTGACTTTC. The V call is TRBV10-2, the J call TRBJ2-6; no clear D. CDR1 WSHSY and CDR2 SAAADI come from the germline V gene. Trimming cost V 2 bases and J 0 bases, with 8 bases left between them. The CDR3 is 16 residues long.

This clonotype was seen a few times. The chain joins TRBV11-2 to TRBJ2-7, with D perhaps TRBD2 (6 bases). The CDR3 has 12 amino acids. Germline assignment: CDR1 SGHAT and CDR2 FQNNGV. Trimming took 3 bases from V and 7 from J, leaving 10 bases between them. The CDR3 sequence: CASSFGEDEQYF. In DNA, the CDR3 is TGTGCCAGCAGCTTCGGGGAGGATGAGCAGTACTTC.

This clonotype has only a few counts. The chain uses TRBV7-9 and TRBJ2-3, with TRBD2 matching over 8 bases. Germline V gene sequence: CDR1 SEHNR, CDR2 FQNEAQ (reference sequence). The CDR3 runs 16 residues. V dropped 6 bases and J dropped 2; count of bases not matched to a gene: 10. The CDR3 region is CASSSIAGKLTDTQYF. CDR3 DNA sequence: TGTGCCAGCAGTTCAATAGCGGGGAAACTCACAGATACGCAGTATTTT.

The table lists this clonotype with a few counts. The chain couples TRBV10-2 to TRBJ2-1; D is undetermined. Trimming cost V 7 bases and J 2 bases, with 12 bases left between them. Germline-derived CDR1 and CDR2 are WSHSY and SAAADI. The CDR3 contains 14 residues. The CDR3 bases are TGCGCCAGCACGACACAAGTGGCCTACAATGAGCAGTTCTTC. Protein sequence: CASTTQVAYNEQFF.

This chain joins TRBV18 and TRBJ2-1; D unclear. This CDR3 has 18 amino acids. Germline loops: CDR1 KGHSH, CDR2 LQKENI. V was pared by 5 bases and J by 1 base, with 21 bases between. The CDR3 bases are TGTGCCAGCTCAGCGTTCTCCCCCCACGGAAGATCCTACAATGAGCAGTTCTTC. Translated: CASSAFSPHGRSYNEQFF.

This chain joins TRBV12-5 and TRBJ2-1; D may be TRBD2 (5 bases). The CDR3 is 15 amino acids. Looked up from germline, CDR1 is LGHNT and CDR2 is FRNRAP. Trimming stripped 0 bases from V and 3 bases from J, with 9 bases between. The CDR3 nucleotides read TGTGCTAGTGGTTTGGTACGAGGGAGCTACAATGAGCAGTTCTTC. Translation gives CASGLVRGSYNEQFF.

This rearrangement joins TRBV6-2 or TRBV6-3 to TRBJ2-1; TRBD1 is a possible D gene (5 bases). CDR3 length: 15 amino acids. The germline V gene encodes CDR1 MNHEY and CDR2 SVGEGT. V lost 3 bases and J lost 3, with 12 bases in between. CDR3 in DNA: TGTGCCAGCAGTTATTCCAAGACAGACTACAATGAGCAGTTCTTC. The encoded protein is CASSYSKTDYNEQFF.

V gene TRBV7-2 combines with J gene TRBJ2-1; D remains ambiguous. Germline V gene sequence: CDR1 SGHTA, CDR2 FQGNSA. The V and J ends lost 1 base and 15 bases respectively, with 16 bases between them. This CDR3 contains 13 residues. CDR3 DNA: TGTGCCAGCAGCTTAGGACTTGTAGGCCCTGGGTTCTTC. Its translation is CASSLGLVGPGFF.

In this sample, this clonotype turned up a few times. The chain's CDR3 is CASSSKTGGGYTF. For the CDR3, the DNA is TGTGCCAGCAGCTCCAAGACAGGGGGCGGCTACACCTTC. The V gene is TRBV11-2, the J gene TRBJ1-2; 10 bases fit TRBD1. This CDR3 contains 13 residues. Trimming took 4 bases from V and 8 from J; bases not matched to a gene: 4. CDR1 is SGHAT and CDR2 is FQNNGV in the germline V gene.